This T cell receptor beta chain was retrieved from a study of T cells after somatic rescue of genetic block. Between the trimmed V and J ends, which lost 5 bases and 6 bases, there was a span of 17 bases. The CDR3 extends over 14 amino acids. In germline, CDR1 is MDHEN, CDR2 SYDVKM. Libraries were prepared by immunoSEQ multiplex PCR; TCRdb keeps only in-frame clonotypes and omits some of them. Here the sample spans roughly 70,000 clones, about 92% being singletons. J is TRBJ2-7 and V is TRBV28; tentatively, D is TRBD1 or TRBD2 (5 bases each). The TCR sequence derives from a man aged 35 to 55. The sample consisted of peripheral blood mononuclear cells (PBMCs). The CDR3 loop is CASSQGDRTGEQYF. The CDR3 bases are TGTGCCAGCAGTCAAGGGGACCGGACGGGCGAGCAGTACTTC.